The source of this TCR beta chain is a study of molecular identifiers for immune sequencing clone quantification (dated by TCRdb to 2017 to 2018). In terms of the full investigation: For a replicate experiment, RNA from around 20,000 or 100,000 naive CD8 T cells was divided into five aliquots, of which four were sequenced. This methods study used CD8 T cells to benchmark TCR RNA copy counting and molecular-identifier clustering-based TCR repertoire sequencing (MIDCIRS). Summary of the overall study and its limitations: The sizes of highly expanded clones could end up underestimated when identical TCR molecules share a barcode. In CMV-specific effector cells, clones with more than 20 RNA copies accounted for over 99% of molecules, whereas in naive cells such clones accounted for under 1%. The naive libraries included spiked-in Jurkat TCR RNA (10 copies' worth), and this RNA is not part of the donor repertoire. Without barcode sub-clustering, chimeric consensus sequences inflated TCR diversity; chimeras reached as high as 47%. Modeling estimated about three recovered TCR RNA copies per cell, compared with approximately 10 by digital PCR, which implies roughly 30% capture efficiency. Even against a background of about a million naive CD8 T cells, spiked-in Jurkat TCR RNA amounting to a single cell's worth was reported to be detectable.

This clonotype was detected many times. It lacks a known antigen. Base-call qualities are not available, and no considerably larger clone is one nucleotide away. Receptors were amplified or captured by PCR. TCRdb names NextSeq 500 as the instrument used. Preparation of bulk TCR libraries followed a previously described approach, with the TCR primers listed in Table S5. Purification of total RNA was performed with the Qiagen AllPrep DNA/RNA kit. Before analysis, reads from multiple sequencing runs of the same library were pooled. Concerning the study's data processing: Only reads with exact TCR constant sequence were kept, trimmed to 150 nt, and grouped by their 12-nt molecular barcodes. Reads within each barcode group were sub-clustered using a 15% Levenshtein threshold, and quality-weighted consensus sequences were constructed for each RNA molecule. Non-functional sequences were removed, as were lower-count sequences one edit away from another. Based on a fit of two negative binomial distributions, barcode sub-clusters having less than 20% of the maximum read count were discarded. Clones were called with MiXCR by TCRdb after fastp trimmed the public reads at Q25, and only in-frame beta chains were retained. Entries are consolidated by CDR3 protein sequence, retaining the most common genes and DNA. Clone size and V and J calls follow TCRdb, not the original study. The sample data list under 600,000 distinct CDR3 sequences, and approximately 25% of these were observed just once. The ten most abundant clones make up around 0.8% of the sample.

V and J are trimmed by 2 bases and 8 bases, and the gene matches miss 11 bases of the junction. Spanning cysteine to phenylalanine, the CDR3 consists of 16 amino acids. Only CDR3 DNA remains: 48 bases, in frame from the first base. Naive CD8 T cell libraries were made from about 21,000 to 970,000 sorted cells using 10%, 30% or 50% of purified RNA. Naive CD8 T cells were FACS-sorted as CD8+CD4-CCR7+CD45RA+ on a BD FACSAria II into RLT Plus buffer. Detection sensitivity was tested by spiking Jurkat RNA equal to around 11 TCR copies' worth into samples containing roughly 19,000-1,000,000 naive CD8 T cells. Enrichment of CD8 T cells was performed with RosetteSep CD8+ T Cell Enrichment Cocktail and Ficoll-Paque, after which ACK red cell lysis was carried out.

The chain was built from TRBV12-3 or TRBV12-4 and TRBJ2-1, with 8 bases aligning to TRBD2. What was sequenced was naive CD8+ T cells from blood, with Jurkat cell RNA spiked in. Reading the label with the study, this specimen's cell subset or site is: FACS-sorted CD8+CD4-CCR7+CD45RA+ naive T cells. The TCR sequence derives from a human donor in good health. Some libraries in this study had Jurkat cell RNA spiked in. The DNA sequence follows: TGTGCCAGCAGTTTACTGCTATACCCAGCGGGGGATGAGCAGTTCTTC. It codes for CASSLLLYPAGDEQFF.